The T cell receptor beta chain described here comes from a study of OX40 agonist ivuxolimab in advanced cancers. About the research overall: Prior anti-PD-1, anti-PD-L1 or anti-CTLA-4 therapy did not bar entry, and about 40% had some.

Assay: immunoSEQ multiplex PCR; the TCRdb copy retains only in-frame clones and omits some. The sample carries about 69,000 clones, roughly 87% recorded once. General study points: At 0.1 to 3.0 mg/kg and by week 6, clonal expansion occurred in CD4+ and CD8+ blood T cells. Compared with others, partial responders at 0.1-3.0 mg/kg displayed clonal expansion among the lowest. Some nonresponders additionally presented with little normalized T-cell clonal expansion.

Worth noting for this clone: What it recognizes is unknown.

This TCR came from an adult with an advanced solid tumor such as melanoma, head and neck, liver or kidney cancer. The material sequenced was CD4+ or CD8+ T cells sorted from blood, taken in a trial of the OX40 agonist ivuxolimab.

The CDR3 nucleotides are TGCGCCAGCAGCCCAGGGGGGACAGCTAATGAAAAACTGTTTTTT. Translated: CASSPGGTANEKLFF. The V gene is TRBV5-1, the J gene TRBJ1-4, with 7 bases that match TRBD1. The CDR3 runs to 15 residues. CDR1 and CDR2 from the germline V gene are SGHRS and YFSETQ. V shed 4 bases, J shed 3 bases, and the junction held 6 bases outside the gene matches.